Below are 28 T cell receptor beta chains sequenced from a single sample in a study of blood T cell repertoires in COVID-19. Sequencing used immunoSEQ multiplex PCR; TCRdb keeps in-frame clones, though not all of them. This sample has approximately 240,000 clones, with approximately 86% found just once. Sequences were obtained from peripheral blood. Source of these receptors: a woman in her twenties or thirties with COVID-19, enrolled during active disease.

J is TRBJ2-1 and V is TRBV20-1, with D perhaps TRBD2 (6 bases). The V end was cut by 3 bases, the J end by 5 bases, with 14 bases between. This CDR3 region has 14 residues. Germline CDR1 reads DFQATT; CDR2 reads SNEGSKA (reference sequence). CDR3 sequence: CSASTGEVNNEQFF. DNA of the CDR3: TGCAGTGCTAGTACGGGGGAGGTTAACAATGAGCAGTTCTTC.

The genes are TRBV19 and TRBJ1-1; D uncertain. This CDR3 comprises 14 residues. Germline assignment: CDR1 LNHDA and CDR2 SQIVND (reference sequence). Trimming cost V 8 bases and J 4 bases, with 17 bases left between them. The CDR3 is CASRREGPGTEAFF. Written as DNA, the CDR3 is TGTGCCAGTCGGAGGGAAGGGCCGGGCACTGAAGCTTTCTTT.

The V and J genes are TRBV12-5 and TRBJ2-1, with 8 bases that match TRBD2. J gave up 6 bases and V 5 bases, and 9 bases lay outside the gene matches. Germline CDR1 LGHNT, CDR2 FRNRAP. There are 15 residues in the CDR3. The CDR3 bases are TGTGCTAGTGGTGAGACTGGGACTAGAACCAATGAGCAGTTCTTC. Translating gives CASGETGTRTNEQFF.

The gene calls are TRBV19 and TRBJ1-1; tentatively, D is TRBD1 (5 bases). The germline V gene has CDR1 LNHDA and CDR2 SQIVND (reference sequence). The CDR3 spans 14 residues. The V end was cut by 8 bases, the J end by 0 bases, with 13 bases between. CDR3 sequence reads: CASLGQTLNTEAFF. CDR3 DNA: TGTGCCAGTTTGGGGCAGACTTTGAACACTGAAGCTTTCTTT.

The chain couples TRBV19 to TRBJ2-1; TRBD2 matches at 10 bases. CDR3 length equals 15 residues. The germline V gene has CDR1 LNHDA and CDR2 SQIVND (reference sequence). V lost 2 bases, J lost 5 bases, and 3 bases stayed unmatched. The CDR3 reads CASSILLAGNNEQFF. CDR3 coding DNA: TGTGCCAGTAGTATACTACTAGCGGGAAACAATGAGCAGTTCTTC. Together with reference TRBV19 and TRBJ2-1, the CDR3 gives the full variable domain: DGGITQSPKYLFRKEGQNVTLSCEQNLNHDAMYWYRQDPGQGLRLIYYSQIVNDFQKGDIAEGYSVSREKKESFPLTVTSAQKNPTAFYLCASSILLAGNNEQFFGPGTRLTVL.

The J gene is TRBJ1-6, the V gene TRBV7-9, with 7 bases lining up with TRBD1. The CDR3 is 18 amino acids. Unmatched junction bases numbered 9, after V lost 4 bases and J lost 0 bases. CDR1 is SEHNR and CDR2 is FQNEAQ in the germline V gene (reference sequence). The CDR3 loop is CASSSDRDRSSYNSPLHF. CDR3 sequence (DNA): TGTGCCAGCAGCTCGGACCGGGACAGAAGCTCCTATAATTCACCCCTCCACTTT.

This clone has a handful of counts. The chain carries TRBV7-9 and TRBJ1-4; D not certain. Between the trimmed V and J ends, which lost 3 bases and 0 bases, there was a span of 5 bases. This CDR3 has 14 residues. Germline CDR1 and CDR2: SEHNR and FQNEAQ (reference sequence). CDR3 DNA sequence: TGTGCCAGCAGCTTTGAGGCAACTAATGAAAAACTGTTTTTT. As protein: CASSFEATNEKLFF.

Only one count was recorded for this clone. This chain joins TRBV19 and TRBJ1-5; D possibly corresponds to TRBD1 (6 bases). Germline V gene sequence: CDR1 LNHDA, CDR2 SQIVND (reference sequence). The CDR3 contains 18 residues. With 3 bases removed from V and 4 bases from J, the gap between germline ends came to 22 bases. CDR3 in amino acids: CASSIPHGTGKLNQPQHF. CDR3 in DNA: TGTGCCAGTAGTATCCCTCACGGAACAGGGAAACTGAATCAGCCCCAGCATTTT.

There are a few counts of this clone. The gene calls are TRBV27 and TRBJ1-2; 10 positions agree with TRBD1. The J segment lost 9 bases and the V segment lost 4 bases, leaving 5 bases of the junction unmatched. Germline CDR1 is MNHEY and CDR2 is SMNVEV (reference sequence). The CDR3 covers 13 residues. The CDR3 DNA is TGTGCCAGCAGTTCCTGGACAGGGGGAAGCTACACCTTC. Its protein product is CASSSWTGGSYTF.

Written as DNA, the CDR3 is TGTGCCAGCAGCCCTAGTGGTGGTGGATCACCCCTCCACTTT. Protein sequence: CASSPSGGGSPLHF. J is TRBJ1-6 and V is TRBV9; D is undetermined. Germline lookup yields CDR1 SGDLS and CDR2 YYNGEE. The V end was cut by 4 bases, the J end by 10 bases, with 15 bases between. The CDR3 sequence is 14 residues long.

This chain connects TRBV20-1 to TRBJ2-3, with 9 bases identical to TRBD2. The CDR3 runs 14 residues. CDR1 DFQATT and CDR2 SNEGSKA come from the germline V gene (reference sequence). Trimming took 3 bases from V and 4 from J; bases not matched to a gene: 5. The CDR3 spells CSASGGGAADTQYF. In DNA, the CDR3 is TGCAGTGCTAGTGGCGGGGGGGCAGCAGATACGCAGTATTTT.

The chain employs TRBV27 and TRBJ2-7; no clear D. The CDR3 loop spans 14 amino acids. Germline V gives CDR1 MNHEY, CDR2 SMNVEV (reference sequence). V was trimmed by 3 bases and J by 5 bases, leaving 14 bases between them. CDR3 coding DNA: TGTGCCAGCAGTTTCAATCTGGGCAGCCACGAGCAGTACTTC. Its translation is CASSFNLGSHEQYF.

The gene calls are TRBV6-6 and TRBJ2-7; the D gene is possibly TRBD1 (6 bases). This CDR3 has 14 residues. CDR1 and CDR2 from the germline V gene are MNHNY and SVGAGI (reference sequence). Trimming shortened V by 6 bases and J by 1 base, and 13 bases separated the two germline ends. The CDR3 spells CASRPSTGSYEQYF. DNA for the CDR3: TGTGCCAGCAGACCTTCTACAGGGTCCTACGAGCAGTACTTC.

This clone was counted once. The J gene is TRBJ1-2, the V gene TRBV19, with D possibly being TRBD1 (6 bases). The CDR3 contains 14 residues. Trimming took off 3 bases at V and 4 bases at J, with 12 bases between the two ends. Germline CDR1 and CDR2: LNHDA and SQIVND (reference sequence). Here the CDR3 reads CASSIPGALYGYTF. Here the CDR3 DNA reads TGTGCCAGTAGTATCCCAGGGGCCCTCTATGGCTACACCTTC.

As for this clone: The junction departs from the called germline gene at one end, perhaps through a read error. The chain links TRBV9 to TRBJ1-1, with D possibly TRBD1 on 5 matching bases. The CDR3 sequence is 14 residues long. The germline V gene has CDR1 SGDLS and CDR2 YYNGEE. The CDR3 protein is CASSVREGNSEAFF. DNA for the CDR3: TGTGCCAGCAGCGTTAGGGAGGGGAACTCTGAAGCTTTCTTT.

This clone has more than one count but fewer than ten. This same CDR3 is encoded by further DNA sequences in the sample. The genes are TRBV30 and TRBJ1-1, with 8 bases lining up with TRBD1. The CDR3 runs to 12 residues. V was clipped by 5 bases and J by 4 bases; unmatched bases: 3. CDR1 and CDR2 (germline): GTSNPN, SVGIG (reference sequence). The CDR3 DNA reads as TGTGCCTGGGGACAGGGAGGCACTGAAGCTTTCTTT. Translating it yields CAWGQGGTEAFF.

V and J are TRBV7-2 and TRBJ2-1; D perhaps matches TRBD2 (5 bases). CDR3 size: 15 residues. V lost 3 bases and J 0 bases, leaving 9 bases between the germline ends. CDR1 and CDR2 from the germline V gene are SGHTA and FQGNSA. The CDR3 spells CASSLGSSSYNEQFF. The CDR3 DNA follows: TGTGCCAGCAGCTTGGGGAGTAGCTCCTACAATGAGCAGTTCTTC.

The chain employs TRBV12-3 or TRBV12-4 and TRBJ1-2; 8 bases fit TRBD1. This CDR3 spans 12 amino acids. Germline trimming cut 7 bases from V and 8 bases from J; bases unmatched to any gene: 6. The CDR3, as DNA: TGTGCCAGCAACCACGACAGGGGCGGCTACACCTTC. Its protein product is CASNHDRGGYTF.

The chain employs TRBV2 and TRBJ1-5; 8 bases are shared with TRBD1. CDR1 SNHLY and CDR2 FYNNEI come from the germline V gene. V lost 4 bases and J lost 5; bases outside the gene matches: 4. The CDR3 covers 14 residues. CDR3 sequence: CASSGTGSDQPQHF. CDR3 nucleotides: TGTGCCAGCAGTGGGACAGGGAGCGATCAGCCCCAGCATTTT. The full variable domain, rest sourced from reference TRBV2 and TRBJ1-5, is EPEVTQTPSHQVTQMGQEVILRCVPISNHLYFYWYRQILGQKVEFLVSFYNNEISEKSEIFDDQFSVERPDGSNFTLKIRSTKLEDSAMYFCASSGTGSDQPQHFGDGTRLSIL.

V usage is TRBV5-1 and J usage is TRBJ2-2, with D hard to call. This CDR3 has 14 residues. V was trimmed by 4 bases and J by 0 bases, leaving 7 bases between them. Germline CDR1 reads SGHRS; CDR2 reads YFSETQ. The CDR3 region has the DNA TGCGCCAGCAGCACTTCCGCGAACACCGGGGAGCTGTTTTTT. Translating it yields CASSTSANTGELFF.

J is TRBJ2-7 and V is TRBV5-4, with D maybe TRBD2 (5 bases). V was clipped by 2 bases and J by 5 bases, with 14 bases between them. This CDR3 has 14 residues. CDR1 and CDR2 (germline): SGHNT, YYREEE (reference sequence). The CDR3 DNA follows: TGTGCCAGCAGCTTTAAAGAGGGAAACGACGAGCAGTACTTC. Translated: CASSFKEGNDEQYF.

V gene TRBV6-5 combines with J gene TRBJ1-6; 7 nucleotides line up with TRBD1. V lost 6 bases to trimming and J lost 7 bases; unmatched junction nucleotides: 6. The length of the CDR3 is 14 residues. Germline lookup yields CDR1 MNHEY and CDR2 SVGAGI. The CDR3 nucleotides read TGTGCCAGCAGAGGACAGGCAGGGAATTCACCCCTCCACTTT. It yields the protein CASRGQAGNSPLHF.

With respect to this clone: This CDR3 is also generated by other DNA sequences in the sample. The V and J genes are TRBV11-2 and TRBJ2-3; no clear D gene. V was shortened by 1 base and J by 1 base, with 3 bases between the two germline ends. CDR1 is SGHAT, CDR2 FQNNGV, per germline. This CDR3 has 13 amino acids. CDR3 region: CASSLAGTDTQYF. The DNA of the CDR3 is TGTGCCAGCAGCTTAGCCGGCACAGATACGCAGTATTTT.

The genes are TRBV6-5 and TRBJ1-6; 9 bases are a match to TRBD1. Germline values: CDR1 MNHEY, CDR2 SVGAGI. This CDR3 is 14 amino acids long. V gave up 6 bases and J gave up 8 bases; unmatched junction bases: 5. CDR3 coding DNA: TGTGCCAGCAGGCCCGACAGGGGGTATTCACCCCTCCACTTT. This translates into CASRPDRGYSPLHF.

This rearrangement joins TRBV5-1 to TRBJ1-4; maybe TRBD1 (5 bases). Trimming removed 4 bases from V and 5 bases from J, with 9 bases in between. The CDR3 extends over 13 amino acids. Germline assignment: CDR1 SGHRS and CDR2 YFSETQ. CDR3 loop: CASSREGNEKLFF. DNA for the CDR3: TGCGCCAGCAGCAGGGAGGGGAATGAAAAACTGTTTTTT. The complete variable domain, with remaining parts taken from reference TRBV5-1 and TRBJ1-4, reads KAGVTQTPRYLIKTRGQQVTLSCSPISGHRSVSWYQQTPGQGLQFLFEYFSETQRNKGNFPGRFSGRQFSNSRSEMNVSTLELGDSALYLCASSREGNEKLFFGSGTQLSVL.

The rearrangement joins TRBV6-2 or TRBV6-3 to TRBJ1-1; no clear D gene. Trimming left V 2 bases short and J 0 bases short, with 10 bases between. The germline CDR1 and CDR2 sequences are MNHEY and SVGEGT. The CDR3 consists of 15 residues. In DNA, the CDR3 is TGTGCCAGCAGTTACGCAGGCAGCCTGAACACTGAAGCTTTCTTT. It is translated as CASSYAGSLNTEAFF.

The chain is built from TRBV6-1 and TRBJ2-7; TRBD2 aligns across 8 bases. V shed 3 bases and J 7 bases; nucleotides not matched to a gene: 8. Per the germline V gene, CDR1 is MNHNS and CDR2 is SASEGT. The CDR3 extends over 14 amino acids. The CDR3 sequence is CASSDVISGIEQYF. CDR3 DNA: TGTGCCAGCAGTGACGTTATTAGCGGGATTGAGCAGTACTTC.

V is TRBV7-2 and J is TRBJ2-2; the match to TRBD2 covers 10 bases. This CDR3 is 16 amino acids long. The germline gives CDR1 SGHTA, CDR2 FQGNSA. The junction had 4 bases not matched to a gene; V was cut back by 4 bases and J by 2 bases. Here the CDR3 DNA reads TGTGCCAGCAGCTCCCGGACTAGCGGTAACACCGGGGAGCTGTTTTTT. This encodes CASSSRTSGNTGELFF. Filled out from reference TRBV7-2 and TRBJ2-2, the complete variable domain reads GAGVSQSPSNKVTEKGKDVELRCDPISGHTALYWYRQSLGQGLEFLIYFQGNSAPDKSGLPSDRFSAERTGGSVSTLTIQRTQQEDSAVYLCASSSRTSGNTGELFFGEGSRLTVL.